A selection of T cell receptor beta chains follows, all from one sample in a study of T cell responses to AZD1222 COVID-19 vaccine. Only in-frame clones appear in the TCRdb table, and some are missing; sequencing was by immunoSEQ multiplex PCR. The sample includes some 100,000 clones, approximately 84% seen only once; the top ten take more than 8.5%. Source: peripheral blood, taken on day 0 of AZD1222 vaccination. These receptor sequences come from an adult in good health. The CDR3 runs from the conserved cysteine through the conserved F or W. The D gene is left open where the match is weak. Expanded clones get a size class; other rows say once, few or many, or leave the size out.

D	J	size	V	DNA	CDR3
TRBD1	TRBJ2-5	-	TRBV5-4	TGTGCCAGCAGCTTGGAGGGACAGAGGCAAGAGACCCAGTACTTC	CASSLEGQRQETQYF
-	TRBJ1-1	-	TRBV30	TGTGCCTGGAGTCCGCGACGGGATGAAGCTTTCTTT	CAWSPRRDEAFF
TRBD1	TRBJ1-4	-	TRBV3-1/TRBV3-2	TGTGCCAGCAGCCTACAGGGGGCGCGTGAAAAACTGTTTTTT	CASSLQGAREKLFF
-	TRBJ1-4	once	TRBV7-2	TGTGCCAGCAGCGATGGACGGTCCCATGAAAAACTGTTTTTT	CASSDGRSHEKLFF
-	TRBJ2-1	-	TRBV12-3/TRBV12-4	TGTGCCAGCAGATGGACAGTCAATGAGCAGTTCTTC	CASRWTVNEQFF
-	TRBJ2-5	-	TRBV21-1	TGTGCCAGCATATCTACTTGGTGTCCGGCGTCCCAAGAGACCCAGTACTTC	CASISTWCPASQETQYF
-	TRBJ2-6	-	TRBV7-2	TGTGCCAGCAGCTTAACGTCCGCTGGGGCCAACGTCCTGACTTTC	CASSLTSAGANVLTF
TRBD2	TRBJ2-5	once	TRBV11-3	TGTGCCAGCAGCAGAGGACTAGCGGGAGGGCAAGAGACCCAGTACTTC	CASSRGLAGGQETQYF
-	TRBJ1-1	-	TRBV2	TGTGCCAGCAGTGTGGGATTGAACACTGAAGCTTTCTTT	CASSVGLNTEAFF
-	TRBJ2-2	once	TRBV4-1	TGCGCCAGCAGCCAAGATTTAGCCGGGGAGCTGTTTTTT	CASSQDLAGELFF
TRBD1	TRBJ2-2	-	TRBV6-1	TGTGCCAGCAGTGGGGGGGGGACAGGGCACACCGGGGAGCTGTTTTTT	CASSGGGTGHTGELFF
-	TRBJ1-2	once	TRBV6-2/TRBV6-3	TGTGCCAGCAGTTACAATACAGGGAACTATGGCTACACCTTC	CASSYNTGNYGYTF
TRBD2	TRBJ2-7	-	TRBV19	TGTGCCAGTAGTCACTCCCCTAGCGGCCCCTACGAGCAGTACTTC	CASSHSPSGPYEQYF
-	TRBJ1-1	-	TRBV20-1	TGCAGTCCATCTGCCTGGACTGAAGCTTTCTTT	CSPSAWTEAFF
-	TRBJ2-3	-	TRBV25-1	TGTGCCAGCGGGAGGATTGGGACAGATACGCAGTATTTT	CASGRIGTDTQYF
-	TRBJ2-1	-	TRBV7-2	TGTGCCAGCAGCTCTCAAGCGTGGAATGAGCAGTTCTTC	CASSSQAWNEQFF
-	TRBJ1-2	-	TRBV11-2	TGTGCCAGCAGCTTAGGGGGGGGCCCCCGCTATGGCTACACCTTC	CASSLGGGPRYGYTF
-	TRBJ2-4	-	TRBV19	TGTGCCAGTAGTTTCCTCGGACAGAAAAACATTCAGTACTTC	CASSFLGQKNIQYF
-	TRBJ2-7	-	TRBV18	TGTGCCAGCTCACCATTTCGGGGCTCCTACGAGCAGTACTTC	CASSPFRGSYEQYF
-	TRBJ2-7	-	TRBV2	TGTGCCAGCAGTCGCCCCTACGAGCAGTACTTC	CASSRPYEQYF
-	TRBJ1-2	-	TRBV3-1/TRBV3-2	TGTGCCAGCAGCCAAGCATCGGGGGCGCCCTATGGCTACACCTTC	CASSQASGAPYGYTF
TRBD1	TRBJ1-4	-	TRBV3-1/TRBV3-2	TGTGCCAGCAGGACCACAGGGGACGAAAAACTGTTTTTT	CASRTTGDEKLFF
-	TRBJ1-2	few	TRBV2	TGTGCCAGCATTAGACAGACAGCTAACTATGGCTACACCTTC	CASIRQTANYGYTF
-	TRBJ1-1	-	TRBV6-2/TRBV6-3	TGTGCCAGCAGTAGAGGGGGAAGTACCACTGAAGCTTTCTTT	CASSRGGSTTEAFF
TRBD2	TRBJ2-3	few	TRBV19	TGTGCCAGTAGTCCCGGACTAGCGGGGACTACAGATACGCAGTATTTT	CASSPGLAGTTDTQYF
-	TRBJ1-2	-	TRBV5-1	TGCGCCAGCAGCACTGGGGAGGGTATCTATGGCTACACCTTC	CASSTGEGIYGYTF
TRBD1	TRBJ1-2	-	TRBV2	TGTGCCAGCAGTGAGGGCAGGGGGCGGAGGGGCTACACCTTC	CASSEGRGRRGYTF
-	TRBJ2-5	once	TRBV29-1	TGCAGCGTTGAATGGACCTCGGAGACCCAGTACTTC	CSVEWTSETQYF
TRBD1	TRBJ1-2	-	TRBV5-1	TGCGCCAGCAGCCCAGGGGGCCAGAATGGCTACACCTTC	CASSPGGQNGYTF
TRBD1	TRBJ1-5	-	TRBV3-1/TRBV3-2	TGTGCCAGCAGCCCGGGACAGGGGATAAGTCAGCCCCAGCATTTT	CASSPGQGISQPQHF
TRBD1	TRBJ1-2	-	TRBV3-1/TRBV3-2	TGTGCCAGCAGCCAAGCGGGACAGGGAAGAGGCTACACCTTC	CASSQAGQGRGYTF
-	TRBJ1-4	-	TRBV28	TGTGCCAGCACCTTAAATGAAAAACTGTTTTTT	CASTLNEKLFF
-	TRBJ2-2	-	TRBV7-2	TGTGCCAGCAGCTTCGGGGACACCGGGGAGCTGTTTTTT	CASSFGDTGELFF
-	TRBJ1-1	-	TRBV6-4	TGTGCCAGCAGTGTATCGACAGACACTGAAGCTTTCTTT	CASSVSTDTEAFF
-	TRBJ2-7	-	TRBV29-1	TGCAGCGTTGAAGATGCGGTATACGAGCAGTACTTC	CSVEDAVYEQYF
-	TRBJ1-6	-	TRBV6-6	TGTGCCAGCAGTTACGGGGGAGCCTCACCCCTCCACTTT	CASSYGGASPLHF
-	TRBJ1-2	-	TRBV11-3	TGTGCCAGCAGCTTCTTCGAGGAGACGCCACTGTATGGCTACACCTTC	CASSFFEETPLYGYTF
-	TRBJ1-2	-	TRBV3-1/TRBV3-2	TGTGCCAGCAGCCTAACTTCGGGGTTATTGCCTGGCTACACCTTC	CASSLTSGLLPGYTF
-	TRBJ2-7	-	TRBV19	TGTGCCAGTTCTAACAGGGCCGAGCAGTACTTC	CASSNRAEQYF
TRBD1	TRBJ1-5	-	TRBV30	TGTGCCTGGGGGACAGGTAGCAATCAGCCCCAGCATTTT	CAWGTGSNQPQHF
-	TRBJ2-7	few	TRBV15	TGTGCCACCAGCAGGGGCCTGGGGGGGGCGGGCTACGAGCAGTACTTC	CATSRGLGGAGYEQYF
-	TRBJ1-2	-	TRBV2	TGTGCCAGCAGTGACAGGGGCTATGGCTACACCTTC	CASSDRGYGYTF
-	TRBJ1-1	-	TRBV5-1	TGCGCCAGCAGCTTGGAAGGACAGACGAACACTGAAGCTTTCTTT	CASSLEGQTNTEAFF